This T cell receptor (beta chain) was captured in a study of cytomegalovirus exposure and HLA in healthy donors. The ends lost 5 bases at V and 6 bases at J; junction bases unmatched: 9. Germline V gives CDR1 MDHEN, CDR2 SYDVKM. The CDR3 is 14 residues long. The PCR ran on 60 Vbeta and 13 Jbeta primers. Data came from immunoSEQ multiplex PCR; TCRdb stores just in-frame clones and leaves some out. The data hold about 170,000 clones, with 79% observed a single time. Material: PBMCs. The TCR sequence derives from a woman in her fifties or sixties in good health and CMV-seronegative. The chain uses TRBV28 and TRBJ2-7; 8 bases align to TRBD1. The CDR3 loop reads CASSPPGQGPEQYF. The CDR3 DNA reads TGTGCCAGCAGTCCTCCTGGACAGGGACCCGAGCAGTACTTC.